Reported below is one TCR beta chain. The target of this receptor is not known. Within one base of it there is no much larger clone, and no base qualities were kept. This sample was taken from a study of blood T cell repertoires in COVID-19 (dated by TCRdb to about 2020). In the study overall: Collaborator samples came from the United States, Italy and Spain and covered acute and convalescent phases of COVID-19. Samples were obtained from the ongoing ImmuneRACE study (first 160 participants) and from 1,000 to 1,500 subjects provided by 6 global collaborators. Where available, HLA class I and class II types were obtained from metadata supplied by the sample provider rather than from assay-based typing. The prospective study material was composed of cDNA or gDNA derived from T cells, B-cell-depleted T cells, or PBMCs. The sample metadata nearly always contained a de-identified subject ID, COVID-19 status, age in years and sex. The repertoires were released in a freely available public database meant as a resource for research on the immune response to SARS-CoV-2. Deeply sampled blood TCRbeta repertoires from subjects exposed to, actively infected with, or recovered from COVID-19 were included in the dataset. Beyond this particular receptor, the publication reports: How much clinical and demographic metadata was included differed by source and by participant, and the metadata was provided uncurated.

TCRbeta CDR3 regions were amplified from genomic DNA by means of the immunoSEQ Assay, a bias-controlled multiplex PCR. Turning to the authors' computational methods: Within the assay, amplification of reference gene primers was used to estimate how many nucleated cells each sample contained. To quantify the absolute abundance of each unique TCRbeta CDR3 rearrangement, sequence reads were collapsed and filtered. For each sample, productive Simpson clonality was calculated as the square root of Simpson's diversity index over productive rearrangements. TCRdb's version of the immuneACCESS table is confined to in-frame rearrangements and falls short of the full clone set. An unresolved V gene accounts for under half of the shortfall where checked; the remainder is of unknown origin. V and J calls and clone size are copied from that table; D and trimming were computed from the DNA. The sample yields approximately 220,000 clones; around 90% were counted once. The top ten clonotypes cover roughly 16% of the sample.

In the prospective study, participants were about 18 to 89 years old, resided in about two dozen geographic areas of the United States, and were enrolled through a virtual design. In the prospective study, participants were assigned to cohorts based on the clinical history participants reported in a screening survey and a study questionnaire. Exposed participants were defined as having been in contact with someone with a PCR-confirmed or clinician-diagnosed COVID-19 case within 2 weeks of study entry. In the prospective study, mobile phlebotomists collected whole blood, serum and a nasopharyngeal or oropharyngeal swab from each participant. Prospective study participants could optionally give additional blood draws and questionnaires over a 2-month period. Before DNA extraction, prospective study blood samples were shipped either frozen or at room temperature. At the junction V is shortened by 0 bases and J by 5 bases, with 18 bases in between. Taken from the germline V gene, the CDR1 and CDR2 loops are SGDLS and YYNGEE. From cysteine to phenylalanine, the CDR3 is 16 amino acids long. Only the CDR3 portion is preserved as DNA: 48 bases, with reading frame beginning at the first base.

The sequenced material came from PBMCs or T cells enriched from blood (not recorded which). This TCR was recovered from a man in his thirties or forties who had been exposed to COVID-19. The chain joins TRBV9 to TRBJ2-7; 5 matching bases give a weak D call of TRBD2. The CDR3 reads CASSVDPAAGFNEQYF. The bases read TGTGCCAGCAGCGTAGATCCCGCCGCGGGCTTCAACGAGCAGTACTTC.